A selection of T cell receptor beta chains follows, all from one sample in a study of shared clonotypes between healthy human individuals. Measured with immunoSEQ multiplex PCR; TCRdb has only the in-frame clones, and not every one. The table has hundreds of thousands of clones, 90% to 97% seen once. The sample taken for sequencing was naive CD8+ T cells sorted from blood. All receptors derive from a man under 40 in good health. Both conserved end residues are part of each CDR3. A D gene is named only where the DNA matches it firmly. Size is stated for part of the rows, as once, few or many counts, or as a class when the clone is expanded.

TRBV2	TRBJ1-2	-	-	TGTGCCAGCAGGGGGGAGAACTATGGCTACACCTTC	CASRGENYGYTF
TRBV7-9	TRBJ2-7	-	TRBD1	TGTGCCAGCAGCCCTTGGACAGGGGACGAGCAGTACTTC	CASSPWTGDEQYF
TRBV6-5	TRBJ2-1	few	TRBD2	TGTGCCAGCAGTCCTAGCGGGGATAATGAGCAGTTCTTC	CASSPSGDNEQFF
TRBV14	TRBJ2-1	-	-	TGTGCCAGCAGCCAAGGAGGGGGGCATGAGCAGTTCTTC	CASSQGGGHEQFF
TRBV14	TRBJ2-2	-	TRBD1	TGTGCCAGCAGCCAAAACAGGGGGAACACCGGGGAGCTGTTTTTT	CASSQNRGNTGELFF
TRBV5-1	TRBJ1-5	-	TRBD1	TGCGCCAGCAGCTTGACAGGGGCGACACAGGAGCCCCAGCATTTT	CASSLTGATQEPQHF
TRBV20-1	TRBJ1-4	-	TRBD1	TGCAGTGCCTCACAGGGGGAAAAACTGTTTTTT	CSASQGEKLFF
TRBV7-2	TRBJ2-3	-	-	TGTGCCAGCAGCTTACTTAGGGATACGCAGTATTTT	CASSLLRDTQYF
TRBV7-9	TRBJ2-5	-	-	TGTGCCAGCAGCCGGGAGACCCAGTACTTC	CASSRETQYF
TRBV7-2	TRBJ2-7	-	-	TGTGCCAGCAGCCACACAGGGCTTCTCTACGAGCAGTACTTC	CASSHTGLLYEQYF
TRBV29-1	TRBJ2-7	-	TRBD1	TGCAGCGCCGAAACCGGGACAGGTGTCGACGAGCAGTACTTC	CSAETGTGVDEQYF
TRBV5-6	TRBJ2-1	-	TRBD2	TGTGCCAGCAGCTTGCCGGGACTAGCGGGGGAAGCGTATGAGCAGTTCTTC	CASSLPGLAGEAYEQFF
TRBV2	TRBJ1-2	-	-	TGTGCCAGCAGAAAATGGGGGACGGGACGGCCTAACTATGGCTACACCTTC	CASRKWGTGRPNYGYTF
TRBV27	TRBJ2-1	-	TRBD1	TGTGCCAGCAGTTTATCGACAGGGGATGAGCAGTTCTTC	CASSLSTGDEQFF
TRBV9	TRBJ2-2	-	-	TGTGCCAGCAGCGTAGCGGTGGCTAGCCTGAACACCGGGGAGCTGTTTTTT	CASSVAVASLNTGELFF
TRBV15	TRBJ2-7	-	TRBD2	TGTGCCACCAGCAGGGACGGGACTAGCGGATCCTACGAGCAGTACTTC	CATSRDGTSGSYEQYF
TRBV7-9	TRBJ2-7	-	TRBD2	TGTGCCAGCAGCCACAGGACTAGCGGGAGCTACGAGCAGTACTTC	CASSHRTSGSYEQYF
TRBV5-6	TRBJ1-1	-	-	TGTGCCAGCAGCTTACGCCCGGGGAGGGACGAAGCTTTCTTT	CASSLRPGRDEAFF
TRBV7-2	TRBJ2-7	-	TRBD2	TGTGCCAGCAGCTGGGGACTAGCGGGATCCCCCTACGAGCAGTACTTC	CASSWGLAGSPYEQYF
TRBV2	TRBJ1-2	-	-	TGTGCCAGCAAGGGAACAGTCTATGGCTACACCTTC	CASKGTVYGYTF
TRBV9	TRBJ2-3	-	TRBD2	TGTGCCAGCCGGGGAGCGGGAATACTCGATACGCAGTATTTT	CASRGAGILDTQYF
TRBV27	TRBJ1-5	-	-	TGTGCCAGCAGTTTAATCCCTAAACAGCCCCAGCATTTT	CASSLIPKQPQHF
TRBV6-5	TRBJ2-7	once	TRBD1	TGTGCCAGCAGTTCCCCCCGGACAGGGATCTACGAGCAGTACTTC	CASSSPRTGIYEQYF
TRBV11-2	TRBJ2-2	-	-	TGTGCCAGCAGCTTAGGAGGGGCCGGGGAGCTGTTTTTT	CASSLGGAGELFF
TRBV29-1	TRBJ1-4	-	-	TGCAGCGTTGAAGATCAGGACGGGACCGGTAATGAAAAACTGTTTTTT	CSVEDQDGTGNEKLFF
TRBV21-1	TRBJ2-1	once	-	TGTGCCAGCAGAGAGGCTGGATCGGCCCATGAGCAGTTCTTC	CASREAGSAHEQFF
TRBV6-1	TRBJ2-7	once	-	TGTGCCAGCAGTGTGACAGCGACGATCTACGAGCAGTACTTC	CASSVTATIYEQYF
TRBV5-8	TRBJ2-7	-	-	TGTGCCAGCAGCGATACAGGGGGGGATTACGAGCAGTACTTC	CASSDTGGDYEQYF
TRBV25-1	TRBJ2-5	-	TRBD1	TGTGCCAGCAGTGAATTCGGAACAGGGGGGCAAGAGACCCAGTACTTC	CASSEFGTGGQETQYF
TRBV5-6	TRBJ2-3	-	-	TGTGCCAGCAGTTCCGGACTATCGGTGATCGCAGATACGCAGTATTTT	CASSSGLSVIADTQYF
TRBV7-9	TRBJ2-7	-	TRBD1	TGTGCCAGCAGCCCCGGGACAGTTTACGAGCAGTACTTC	CASSPGTVYEQYF
TRBV5-8	TRBJ1-5	-	-	TGTGCCAGCAGCTTGGGGGCAGTTAGCAATCAGCCCCAGCATTTT	CASSLGAVSNQPQHF
TRBV11-2	TRBJ2-1	-	-	TGTGCCAGCAGCCAGGGGCTAGTTCTCTATGAGCAGTTCTTC	CASSQGLVLYEQFF
TRBV30	TRBJ2-2	-	-	TGTGCCTGGAGTGGGCAGGCAGCGAACACCGGGGAGCTGTTTTTT	CAWSGQAANTGELFF
TRBV27	TRBJ1-1	-	-	TGTGCCAGCAGCGATCGAGGGGGGCGTGGGTCCTCTGAAGCTTTCTTT	CASSDRGGRGSSEAFF
TRBV4-1	TRBJ1-2	-	-	TGCGCCAGCAGCCCTGAGAGGGGGGTCTATGGCTACACCTTC	CASSPERGVYGYTF
TRBV5-1	TRBJ1-4	-	TRBD1	TGCGCCAGCAGCGCCGCCGGGACAGGGGATGAAAAACTGTTTTTT	CASSAAGTGDEKLFF